This TCR beta chain was retrieved from a study of blood T cell repertoires in COVID-19. The assay was immunoSEQ multiplex PCR, and TCRdb's table has in-frame clones only and misses some. The repertoire holds tens of thousands of clones, around 80% seen once, with about 22% in the top ten. The germline V gene has CDR1 MNHEY and CDR2 SVGAGI. The V gene lost 3 bases and the J gene lost 0 bases, with 11 bases spanning the gap. This CDR3 is built from 15 residues. This TCR was sampled from an older woman with acute or convalescent COVID-19. Input material: peripheral blood. This chain connects TRBV6-5 to TRBJ1-2; D call uncertain. The DNA of the CDR3 is TGTGCCAGCAGTTATCTAGCCAGAACTAACTATGGCTACACCTTC. Encoded protein: CASSYLARTNYGYTF.